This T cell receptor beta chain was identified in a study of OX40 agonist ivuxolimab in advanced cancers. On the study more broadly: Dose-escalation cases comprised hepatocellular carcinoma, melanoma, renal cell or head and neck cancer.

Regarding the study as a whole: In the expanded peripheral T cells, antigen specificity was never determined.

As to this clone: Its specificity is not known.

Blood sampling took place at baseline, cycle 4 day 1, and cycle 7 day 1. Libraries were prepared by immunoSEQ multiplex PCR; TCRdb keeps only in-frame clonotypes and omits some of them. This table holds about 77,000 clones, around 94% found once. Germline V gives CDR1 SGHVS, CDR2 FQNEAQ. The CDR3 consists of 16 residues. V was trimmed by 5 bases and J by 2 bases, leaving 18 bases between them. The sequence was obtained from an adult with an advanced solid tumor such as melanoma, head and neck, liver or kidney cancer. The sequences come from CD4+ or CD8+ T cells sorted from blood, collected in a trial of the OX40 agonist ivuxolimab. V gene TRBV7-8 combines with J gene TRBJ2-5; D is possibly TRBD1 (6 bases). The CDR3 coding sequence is TGTGCCAGCAGCCCGGTCCGGGACATCCTACAAGAGACCCAGTACTTC. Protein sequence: CASSPVRDILQETQYF.